The sequence of this T cell receptor beta chain was determined in a study of T cell changes during pregnancy in multiple sclerosis. The repertoire was sequenced with immunoSEQ multiplex PCR; TCRdb's copy has only in-frame clones and lacks some. The sample yields approximately 120,000 clones, around 97% seen once. The material was peripheral blood, obtained after pregnancy. The sequence was collected from a female donor with multiple sclerosis, enrolled in a pregnancy study.

The CDR3 protein is CASSQGDRGQETQYF. The CDR3 nucleotides read TGCGCCAGCAGCCAGGGGGACAGGGGCCAAGAGACCCAGTACTTC. The chain links TRBV5-1 to TRBJ2-5; 10 nucleotides agree with TRBD1. J was trimmed by 1 base and V by 4 bases; bases with no gene match: 4. Germline V lookup: CDR1 SGHRS, CDR2 YFSETQ. This CDR3 region has 15 residues.